The rows below give T cell receptor beta chains drawn from one sample of a study of HIV-infected patients and healthy controls. Using its own MiXCR run on the 5' RACE reads, TCRdb lists one record per CDR3 protein. The sample holds 60,000 to 75,000 distinct CDR3 sequences, roughly a sixth seen once. Material: CD4+ T cells from blood. The receptors shown here come from a human donor in good health. CDR3s include the opening cysteine and the closing phenylalanine or tryptophan. A D gene is named only where the DNA matches it firmly. Rows give clone size only sometimes, using once, few, many, or a class for an expanded clone.

V	length	J	size	D	DNA	CDR3
TRBV11-2	16	TRBJ2-7	many	.	TGTGCCAGCAGCTTAGATCAAGGGGTGAGGGTCCCCTCGCTGTACTTC	CASSLDQGVRVPSLYF
TRBV20-1	15	TRBJ2-5	few	.	TGCAGTGCAACGGGACCTTCGGGCCGATCAGAGACCCAGTACTTC	CSATGPSGRSETQYF
TRBV7-9	16	TRBJ2-3	many	TRBD2	TGTGCCAGCAGCTTAGGAGACGCGGGAGGGTTGGATACGCAGTATTTT	CASSLGDAGGLDTQYF
TRBV5-1	14	TRBJ2-5	many	TRBD1	TGCGCCAGCAGCAGGGGGACAGCCCAAGAGACCCAGTACTTC	CASSRGTAQETQYF
TRBV20-1	15	TRBJ2-5	.	.	TGCAGTGCTAGAGATAATCGGGACCCACGAGAGACCCAGTACTTC	CSARDNRDPRETQYF
TRBV12-5	14	TRBJ2-1	few	.	TGTGCTAGTGGTTTGAGCCAGGGGTCGAATGAGCAGTTCTTC	CASGLSQGSNEQFF
TRBV7-8	13	TRBJ2-7	few	.	TGTGCCAGCAGCTTAGTAGGGGTTTACGAGCAGTACTTC	CASSLVGVYEQYF
TRBV21-1	18	TRBJ1-5	many	.	TGTGCCAGCAGCCCGATCTCTCCGGGACGACTAGGTAATCAGCCCCAGCATTTT	CASSPISPGRLGNQPQHF
TRBV29-1	13	TRBJ1-1	few	.	TGCAGCGTTGCCGGGGAGGTTCAGGCTGAAGCTTTCTTT	CSVAGEVQAEAFF
TRBV7-2	14	TRBJ2-2	.	.	TGTGCCAGCAGCCAGACCAGGTCCCCAGGGGAGCTGTTTTTT	CASSQTRSPGELFF
TRBV21-1	20	TRBJ1-5	once	.	TGTGCCAGCAGCAAAGACTGCAGGGGCTCGCACCGGAATAGCAATCAGCCCCAGCATTTT	CASSKDCRGSHRNSNQPQHF
TRBV11-1	15	TRBJ1-3	.	.	TGTGCCAGCAGCTTCGGCAACATTGGAGGAAACACCATATATTTT	CASSFGNIGGNTIYF
TRBV7-6	12	TRBJ2-5	.	.	TGTGCCAGCAGCTTAACTCAAGAGACCCAGTACTTC	CASSLTQETQYF
TRBV11-2	16	TRBJ2-1	few	.	TGTGCCAGCAGCTTAGTGCTAGCCGGGGTTGGGGTTGAGCAGTTCTTC	CASSLVLAGVGVEQFF
TRBV20-1	11	TRBJ1-1	few	.	TGCAGTGCTAGGAAGAACACTGAAGCTTTCTTT	CSARKNTEAFF
TRBV7-2	14	TRBJ2-3	.	.	TGTGCCAGCAGCTCAGATGGGGCGCCGGGTACGCAGTATTTT	CASSSDGAPGTQYF
TRBV12-3/TRBV12-4	14	TRBJ2-7	.	.	TGTGCCAGCAGTTTCAGGGGCAGGGGGGCTGAAGAGTACTTC	CASSFRGRGAEEYF
TRBV27	17	TRBJ2-1	few	.	TGTGCCAGCAGTCCCACGCCCCCGGGGGACCAGAGGGCGGTAGAGTTCTTC	CASSPTPPGDQRAVEFF
TRBV6-2/TRBV6-3	13	TRBJ2-5	.	TRBD2	TGTGCCAGCACACGGGAGGCCCAAGAGACCCAGTACTTC	CASTREAQETQYF
TRBV7-2	15	TRBJ1-3	.	.	TGTGCCAGCAGCCCACGGCCCAGCTCTGGAAACACCATATATTTT	CASSPRPSSGNTIYF
TRBV5-4	14	TRBJ1-2	few	TRBD1	TGTGCCAGCAGCGCAACCAGGGGGCCAGTTGGCTACACCTTC	CASSATRGPVGYTF
TRBV20-1	12	TRBJ2-3	many	.	TGCAGTGCTAGAGTTCTGACAGATACGCAGTATTTT	CSARVLTDTQYF
TRBV6-2/TRBV6-3	17	TRBJ1-1	.	TRBD1	TGTGCCAGCAGTTCACCGACAGGGCTAAAGATGAACACTGAAGCTTTCTTT	CASSSPTGLKMNTEAFF
TRBV20-1	14	TRBJ1-2	.	.	TGCAGTGCTAGAGTGGGCGAGGGGGGGTATGGCTACACCTTC	CSARVGEGGYGYTF
TRBV7-2	15	TRBJ2-1	.	.	TGTGCCAGCAGCTTAGCTACTCCGGGGGTCAATGAGCAGTTCTTC	CASSLATPGVNEQFF
TRBV15	16	TRBJ2-1	few	TRBD1	TGTGCCACCAGCAGGTCTGGACAGGGGAAGGGGAATGAGCAGTTCTTC	CATSRSGQGKGNEQFF
TRBV14	15	TRBJ1-4	.	TRBD1	TGTGCCAGCAGCCGTCTTCCTGGGACAGATGAAAAACTGTTTTTT	CASSRLPGTDEKLFF
TRBV5-1	12	TRBJ1-1	.	.	TGCGCCAGCAGCTTCGGGGACACTGAAGCTTTCTTT	CASSFGDTEAFF
TRBV6-5	13	TRBJ1-1	once	.	TGTGCCAGCAGTCGTGGGCCGAACACTGAAGCTTTCTTT	CASSRGPNTEAFF
TRBV30	12	TRBJ1-1	few	.	TGTGCCTGGAGTAGTAGCGACACTGAAGCTTTCTTT	CAWSSSDTEAFF
TRBV6-6	16	TRBJ2-1	.	.	TGTGCCAGCAGTTACCTCAAGATGCGGCAGAACAATGAGCAGTTCTTC	CASSYLKMRQNNEQFF
TRBV9	16	TRBJ1-5	.	.	TGTGCCAGCAGCCCAGATGTCGGGCTACGGGGTCAGCCCCAGCATTTT	CASSPDVGLRGQPQHF
TRBV29-1	13	TRBJ2-1	.	.	TGCAGCGTTAAGGTCCTTGGGGGCTATGAGCAGTTCTTC	CSVKVLGGYEQFF
TRBV5-1	14	TRBJ1-6	.	.	TGCGCCAGCAGCGCCCAGGGAGGTAATTCACCCCTCCACTTT	CASSAQGGNSPLHF
TRBV6-2/TRBV6-3	16	TRBJ2-4	many	.	TGTGCCAGCAGTTACCCCCATCACGAAGCCAAAAACATTCAGTACTTC	CASSYPHHEAKNIQYF
TRBV20-1	15	TRBJ1-2	.	.	TGCAGTGCTAGATTCACCGACAGGAACTACTATGGCTACACCTTC	CSARFTDRNYYGYTF
TRBV30	15	TRBJ2-2	.	TRBD1	TGTGCCTGGAGTCGGGACAGGGGCCCCACCGGGGAGCTGTTTTTT	CAWSRDRGPTGELFF
TRBV24-1	16	TRBJ2-1	many	.	TGTGCCACCAGTGACCCCCCAGGGCCCCCCTACAATGAGCAGTTCTTC	CATSDPPGPPYNEQFF
TRBV7-2	13	TRBJ1-6	many	.	TGTGCCAGCAGCTCCAGGGTGGATTCACCCCTCCACTTT	CASSSRVDSPLHF
TRBV12-3/TRBV12-4	14	TRBJ1-1	many	.	TGTGCCAGCAGGCCAAGGGGAGGGGGCACTGAAGCTTTCTTT	CASRPRGGGTEAFF
TRBV20-1	13	TRBJ2-3	many	TRBD2	TGCAGTGCCAAAGCGGGAGGGTCGGATACGCAGTATTTT	CSAKAGGSDTQYF
TRBV6-2/TRBV6-3	14	TRBJ2-7	.	TRBD2	TGTGCCAGCAGTTACTCCAATAGCGGGAGGGCGTCGAACTTC	CASSYSNSGRASNF
TRBV28	11	TRBJ1-1	many	.	TGTGCCAGCAGTTTGGGATTAGAAGCTTTCTTT	CASSLGLEAFF
TRBV7-3	13	TRBJ2-2	.	.	TGTGCCAGCAGCTTATACTCAACCGGGGAGCTGTTTTTT	CASSLYSTGELFF
TRBV7-2	18	TRBJ2-2	few	TRBD2	TGTGCCAGCAGCTTACTCGGGCGGGGGACCCCGAACACCGGGGAGCTGTTTTTT	CASSLLGRGTPNTGELFF
TRBV12-3/TRBV12-4	14	TRBJ1-4	many	TRBD1	TGTGCCAGCAGTTTTGCAGGGGGCAATGAAAAACTGTTTTTT	CASSFAGGNEKLFF
TRBV6-5	14	TRBJ1-6	few	.	TGTGCCAGCAGTTCCGAGACAAATAATTCACCCCTCCACTTT	CASSSETNNSPLHF
TRBV7-9	15	TRBJ2-2	few	TRBD1	TGTGCCAGCAGCTCCGGGACAGCGAACACCGGGGAGCTGTTTTTT	CASSSGTANTGELFF
TRBV20-1	13	TRBJ1-6	few	.	TGCAGTGCGGGGGACCACCTTAATTCACCCCTCCACTTT	CSAGDHLNSPLHF
TRBV12-3/TRBV12-4	17	TRBJ1-1	.	TRBD1	TGTGCCAGCAGCATCGAGGGGGACAGCTATATGAACACTGAAGCTTTCTTT	CASSIEGDSYMNTEAFF
TRBV6-1	15	TRBJ1-2	.	.	TGTGCCAGCAGTGAAGTAGTTCAGGGCGGCTATGGCTACACCTTC	CASSEVVQGGYGYTF
TRBV19	13	TRBJ2-1	few	.	TGTGCCAGTAGTAGGGCCTCGAGCAATGAGCAGTTCTTC	CASSRASSNEQFF
TRBV27	17	TRBJ1-6	.	.	TGTGCCAGCCACCGGGACGCCCTTGTCTCCTATAATTCACCCCTCCACTTT	CASHRDALVSYNSPLHF